These 16 T cell receptor beta chains were sequenced from one sample in a study of beta chain features in type 1 diabetes. As every portion of the isolated RNA was reverse transcribed, the sequencing read expressed TCRB transcripts. The table came from immunoSEQ multiplex PCR; TCRdb's copy has only in-frame clones and leaves some out. The sample has about 900,000 clones; roughly 16% are singletons. Sequenced: naive CD4+ T cells from blood. The source of these receptors is a woman between 18 and 30 years old in good health.

This clone was observed a few times. The V and J genes are TRBV19 and TRBJ2-7; the match to TRBD1 covers 9 bases. The CDR3 is made up of 14 amino acids. Germline V gene data show CDR1 as LNHDA and CDR2 as SQIVND (reference sequence). Trimming took 6 bases from V and 3 from J; bases not matched to a gene: 6. Here the CDR3 DNA reads TGTGCCAGTAGCGTCGGGACAGGGAGCTACGAGCAGTACTTC. Its protein product is CASSVGTGSYEQYF.

This clone was counted between two and nine times. V gene TRBV19 combines with J gene TRBJ2-4; D perhaps matches TRBD2 (6 bases). V gave up 5 bases and J gave up 8 bases, with 13 bases separating them. This CDR3 comprises 13 residues. CDR1 is LNHDA, CDR2 SQIVND, per germline (reference sequence). CDR3 sequence: CASSPRLGDIQYF. CDR3 bases: TGTGCCAGTAGTCCCAGACTAGGGGACATTCAGTACTTC. Full variable domain (outside the CDR3, taken from reference TRBV19 and TRBJ2-4): DGGITQSPKYLFRKEGQNVTLSCEQNLNHDAMYWYRQDPGQGLRLIYYSQIVNDFQKGDIAEGYSVSREKKESFPLTVTSAQKNPTAFYLCASSPRLGDIQYFGAGTRLSVL.

The V call is TRBV15, the J call TRBJ1-4; 7 nucleotides match TRBD1. Trimming at V came to 1 base and at J to 7 bases, leaving 21 bases not matched to a gene. Per germline, CDR1 LNHNV and CDR2 YYDKDF (reference sequence). CDR3 size: 20 residues. The CDR3 DNA is TGTGCCACCAGCAGAGCAAATCGACAGGGAGGTCGGATGCGTGGTGAAAAACTGTTTTTT. Encoded protein: CATSRANRQGGRMRGEKLFF. The full variable domain, with the rest looked up from reference TRBV15 and TRBJ1-4, is DAMVIQNPRYQVTQFGKPVTLSCSQTLNHNVMYWYQQKSSQAPKLLFHYYDKDFNNEADTPDNFQSRRPNTSFCFLDIRSPGLGDTAMYLCATSRANRQGGRMRGEKLFFGSGTQLSVL.

V usage is TRBV6-1 and J usage is TRBJ2-5; D is unresolved. This CDR3 has 14 residues. The germline V and J ends were trimmed by 1 base and 3 bases, with 9 bases remaining between them. CDR1 and CDR2 (germline): MNHNS, SASEGT. In DNA, the CDR3 is TGTGCCAGCAGTGAAGGCGGCTCGAAAGAGACCCAGTACTTC. The encoded protein is CASSEGGSKETQYF.

The chain uses TRBV7-5 and TRBJ2-6; the table gives TRBD1 as D, unverified against the DNA. TRBV7-5 is a listed pseudogene. The CDR3 is made up of 15 amino acids. CDR3 nucleotides: TGTGCCAGAACGAGTAGACAAAGTCGGGCCAACGTCCTGACTTTC. It translates to CARTSRQSRANVLTF.

This clone was detected only a few times. The rearrangement joins TRBV19 to TRBJ2-2, with 7 bases matching TRBD2. This CDR3 comprises 16 residues. Germline CDR1 reads LNHDA; CDR2 reads SQIVND (reference sequence). The trim removed 8 bases at V and 1 base at J, leaving 10 bases unmatched. The CDR3 DNA reads TGTGCCAGTTCCCGTAGGGGACTACAGAACACCGGGGAGCTGTTTTTT. Translating gives CASSRRGLQNTGELFF.

This clone was recorded a few times. The chain links TRBV23-1 to TRBJ2-7, with TRBD2 matching over 10 bases. TRBV23-1 is marked as an open reading frame, function uncertain. With 11 bases clipped from V and 0 bases from J, the junction kept 25 bases outside the gene matches. CDR3 size: 20 residues. CDR3 sequence: CAAPGARYSSGSASSYEQYF. In DNA form, the CDR3 reads TGCGCCGCTCCCGGAGCACGATACTCTAGCGGGAGCGCTAGCTCCTACGAGCAGTACTTC.

As DNA, the CDR3 is TGTGCCAGCAGTGAAGGAGGGACACGCACAGATACGCAGTATTTT. Residues: CASSEGGTRTDTQYF. This rearrangement joins TRBV6-1 to TRBJ2-3; weak D call: TRBD1 (6 bases). The CDR3 spans 15 residues. Germline V lookup: CDR1 MNHNS, CDR2 SASEGT. Between the trimmed V and J ends, which lost 1 base and 1 base, there was a span of 9 bases.

The V call is TRBV9, the J call TRBJ2-7, with D uncertain. The CDR3 covers 13 residues. CDR1 is SGDLS, CDR2 YYNGEE, per germline. The V gene lost 2 bases and the J gene lost 0 bases, with 6 bases spanning the gap. The CDR3 sequence is CASSVENSYEQYF. As DNA, the CDR3 is TGTGCCAGCAGCGTCGAAAACTCCTACGAGCAGTACTTC.

The chain links TRBV5-6 to TRBJ2-5, with unresolved D. V lost 6 bases and J 7 bases, leaving 19 bases between the germline ends. The CDR3 is 14 amino acids. Germline V gives CDR1 SGHDT, CDR2 YYEEEE. CDR3 in DNA: TGTGCCAGCATTCCCGCTGGGCTTTCTGGGACCCAGTACTTC. The encoded protein is CASIPAGLSGTQYF.

CDR3 in amino acids: CASRDEVSGANVLTF. CDR3 sequence (DNA): TGCGCCAGCAGGGATGAGGTCTCTGGGGCCAACGTCCTGACTTTC. The chain recombines TRBV5-1 with TRBJ2-6, with D uncertain. CDR3 length: 15 amino acids. CDR1 and CDR2 (germline): SGHRS, YFSETQ. The ends were cut back, 5 bases at V and 0 bases at J, with 9 bases in the middle.

This clone turned up a few times. This chain's CDR3 is CASSFAGIRGNEQYF. CDR3 in DNA: TGTGCCAGCAGTTTTGCTGGTATCAGGGGAAACGAGCAGTACTTC. The V call is TRBV28, the J call TRBJ2-7; possible D gene TRBD1, 6 bases. Trimming cost V 3 bases and J 5 bases, with 17 bases left between them. The CDR3 totals 15 residues. Germline values: CDR1 MDHEN, CDR2 SYDVKM.

The rearrangement joins TRBV19 to TRBJ2-5; D gene uncertain. With 6 bases removed from V and 5 bases from J, the gap between germline ends came to 16 bases. This CDR3 region has 14 residues. CDR1 and CDR2 from the germline V gene are LNHDA and SQIVND (reference sequence). The CDR3 reads CASSLGYFSETQYF. The CDR3 nucleotides are TGTGCCAGTAGCCTTGGCTATTTCTCGGAGACCCAGTACTTC. Full variable domain (outside the CDR3, taken from reference TRBV19 and TRBJ2-5): DGGITQSPKYLFRKEGQNVTLSCEQNLNHDAMYWYRQDPGQGLRLIYYSQIVNDFQKGDIAEGYSVSREKKESFPLTVTSAQKNPTAFYLCASSLGYFSETQYFGPGTRLLVL.

The table lists this clone with a few counts. The chain carries TRBV7-2 and TRBJ2-5, with 8 bases lining up with TRBD2. V lost 6 bases and J lost 2; bases outside the gene matches: 2. Germline V lookup: CDR1 SGHTA, CDR2 FQGNSA. The CDR3 is 13 amino acids. The CDR3 coding sequence is TGTGCCAGCAGAATAGCGGGACAAGAGACCCAGTACTTC. Amino acids: CASRIAGQETQYF.

The table lists this clone with a few counts. Here the CDR3 reads CASSLSPDSLLETEAFF. The CDR3 DNA is TGTGCCAGCAGCTTATCTCCGGACAGCCTACTAGAGACTGAAGCTTTCTTT. The rearrangement uses TRBV13 and TRBJ1-1; a weak D match, TRBD1 (6 bases). CDR3 length: 17 residues. Trimming stripped 2 bases from V and 5 bases from J, with 21 bases between. From germline, CDR1 is PRHDT and CDR2 FYEKMQ (reference sequence).

This rearrangement joins TRBV18 to TRBJ2-5, with D possibly being TRBD1 (5 bases). CDR3 length equals 15 residues. The V gene lost 0 bases and the J gene lost 5 bases, with 13 bases spanning the gap. The germline V gene has CDR1 KGHSH and CDR2 LQKENI. CDR3 loop: CASSPPTVRRETQYF. The CDR3 DNA is TGTGCCAGCTCACCACCGACAGTTAGGCGGGAGACCCAGTACTTC.